This TCR beta chain was obtained from a study of T cells after yellow fever vaccination. Across the study: Fractions containing few cells were prepared with SMART-Seq v4 Ultra Low Input. Study outcomes and limitations: A minor fraction of clonotypes spanned both CD4 and CD8 compartments.

CDR1 is SGHRS, CDR2 YFSETQ, per germline. The CDR3 spans 15 residues. The J segment lost 8 bases and the V segment lost 1 base, leaving 9 bases of the junction unmatched. In this sample, this clonotype turned up a few times. What it binds is not known. Each CDR3 protein gets one entry after TCRdb re-called the 5' RACE reads with MiXCR. The data show around 300,000 distinct CDR3 sequences, roughly 13% seen once. V gene TRBV5-1 combines with J gene TRBJ2-1, with TRBD1 identical over 7 bases. The sequence came from a man aged 30-40 years who received the YFV17D yellow fever vaccine. Sequenced here: CD4+ T cells sorted from PBMCs, sampled 45 days after the yellow fever booster vaccination. The CDR3 sequence is CASSLFTGENDEQFF. DNA of the CDR3: TGCGCCAGCAGCTTGTTTACAGGGGAAAACGATGAGCAGTTCTTC.